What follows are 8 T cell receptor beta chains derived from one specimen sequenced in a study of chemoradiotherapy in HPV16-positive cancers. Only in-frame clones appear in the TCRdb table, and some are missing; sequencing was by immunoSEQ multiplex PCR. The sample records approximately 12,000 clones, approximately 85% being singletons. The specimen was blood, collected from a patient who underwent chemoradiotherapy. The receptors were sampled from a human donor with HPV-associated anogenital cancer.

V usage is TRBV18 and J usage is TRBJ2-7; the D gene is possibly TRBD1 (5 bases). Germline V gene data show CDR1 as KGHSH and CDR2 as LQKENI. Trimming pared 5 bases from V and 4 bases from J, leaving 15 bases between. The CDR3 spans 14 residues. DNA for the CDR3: TGTGCCAGCTCAGCCCAGGGTGGGCGATACGAGCAGTACTTC. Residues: CASSAQGGRYEQYF.

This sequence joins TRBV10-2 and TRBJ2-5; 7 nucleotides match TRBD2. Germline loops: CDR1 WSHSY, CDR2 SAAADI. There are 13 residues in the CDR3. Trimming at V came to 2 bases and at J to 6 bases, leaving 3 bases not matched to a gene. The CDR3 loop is CASSEGRGQTQYF. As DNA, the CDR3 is TGCGCCAGCAGTGAGGGGAGGGGTCAGACCCAGTACTTC.

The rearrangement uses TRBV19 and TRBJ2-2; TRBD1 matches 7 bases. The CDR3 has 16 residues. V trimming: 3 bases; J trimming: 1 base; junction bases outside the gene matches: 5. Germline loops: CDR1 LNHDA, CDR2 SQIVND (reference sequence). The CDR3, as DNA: TGTGCCAGTAGTATTACAGGGGCCGGGAACACCGGGGAGCTGTTTTTT. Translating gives CASSITGAGNTGELFF.

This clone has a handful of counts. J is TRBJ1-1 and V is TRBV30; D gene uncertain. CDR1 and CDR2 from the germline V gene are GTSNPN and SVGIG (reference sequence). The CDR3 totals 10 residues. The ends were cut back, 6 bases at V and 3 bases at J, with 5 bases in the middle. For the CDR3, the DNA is TGTGCCTGTCCAGACACTGAAGCTTTCTTT. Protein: CACPDTEAFF.

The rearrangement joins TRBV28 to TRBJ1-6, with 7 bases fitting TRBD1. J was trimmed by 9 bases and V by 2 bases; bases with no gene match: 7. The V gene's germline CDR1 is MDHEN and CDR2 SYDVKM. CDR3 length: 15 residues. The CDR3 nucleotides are TGTGCCAGCAGTTTACTCGACAGGGACTCTTCACCCCTCCACTTT. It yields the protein CASSLLDRDSSPLHF.

CDR3 sequence reads: CASSSTSGRRTDTQYF. The CDR3, as DNA: TGCGCCAGCAGCTCGACTAGCGGGCGTCGCACAGATACGCAGTATTTT. J is TRBJ2-3 and V is TRBV5-1, with 10 bases lining up with TRBD2. The CDR3 loop spans 16 amino acids. In germline, CDR1 is SGHRS, CDR2 YFSETQ. With 3 bases clipped from V and 1 base from J, the junction kept 5 bases outside the gene matches. The entire variable domain, with the rest obtained from reference TRBV5-1 and TRBJ2-3, is as follows: KAGVTQTPRYLIKTRGQQVTLSCSPISGHRSVSWYQQTPGQGLQFLFEYFSETQRNKGNFPGRFSGRQFSNSRSEMNVSTLELGDSALYLCASSSTSGRRTDTQYFGPGTRLTVL.

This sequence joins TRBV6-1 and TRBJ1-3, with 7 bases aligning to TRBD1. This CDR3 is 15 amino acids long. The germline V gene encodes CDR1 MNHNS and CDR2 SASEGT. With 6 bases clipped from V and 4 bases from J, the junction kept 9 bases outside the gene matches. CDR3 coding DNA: TGTGCCAGCAGAAGTAACTCAGGGGGAGGAAACACCATATATTTT. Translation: CASRSNSGGGNTIYF.

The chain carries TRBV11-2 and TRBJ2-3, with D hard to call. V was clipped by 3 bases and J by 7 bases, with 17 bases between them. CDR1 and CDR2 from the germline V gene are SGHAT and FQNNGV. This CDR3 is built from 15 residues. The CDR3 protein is CASSFRYGKQNTQYF. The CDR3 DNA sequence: TGTGCCAGCAGCTTTAGGTATGGGAAGCAGAATACGCAGTATTTT.